The T cell receptor (beta chain) described here comes from a study of blood T cell repertoires in COVID-19. About the research overall: The United States, Italy and Spain were the sources of the acute and convalescent COVID-19 samples.

In its sample, this clone was seen many times. This CDR3 has 14 amino acids. The germline gives CDR1 SGDLS, CDR2 YYNGEE. J was trimmed by 8 bases and V by 4 bases; bases with no gene match: 8. The assay was immunoSEQ multiplex PCR, and TCRdb's table has in-frame clones only and misses some. The table includes 130,000 or so clones, around 83% detected once. The TCR was taken from a man aged 25 to 45 who had recovered from COVID-19. The rearrangement joins TRBV9 to TRBJ2-1; 8 nucleotides align to TRBD2. Source material: PBMCs or T cells enriched from blood (not recorded which). The CDR3 region has the DNA TGTGCCAGCAGCCCACTAGCGGCATGGGATGAGCAGTTCTTC. It yields the protein CASSPLAAWDEQFF.